Here is one T cell receptor beta chain with its context. The antigen remains undetermined. This entry belongs to a study of cytomegalovirus exposure and HLA in healthy donors. The wider study: In a previous analysis, 117 million unique TCR beta sequences were found from 150 million to 200 million T cells. Whole-study findings and limits: Cytomegalovirus association was listed for about 180 TCR beta chains. The authors later found HLA-associated TCR beta chains more clonally expanded than equally common others.

PCR involved 60 Vbeta and 13 Jbeta primers. Assay used: immunoSEQ multiplex PCR; TCRdb lists only in-frame clones, some missing. The repertoire consists of about 170,000 clones, with approximately 81% occurring once and the leading ten covering approximately 2.4%. Healthy bone marrow donors formed the donor group. Sequenced sample: PBMCs. This sequence was found in a woman aged 45-65 years in good health and CMV-seronegative.

The CDR3 spells CASRDRMNTEAFF. The DNA of the CDR3 is TGCGCCAGCCGGGACAGGATGAACACTGAAGCTTTCTTT. V usage is TRBV10-1 and J usage is TRBJ1-1, with 8 bases lining up with TRBD1. V was clipped by 8 bases and J by 0 bases; unmatched bases: 2. CDR1 WNHNN and CDR2 SYGVQD come from the germline V gene (reference sequence). CDR3 length: 13 residues.